This is a list of T cell receptor beta chains from one sample in a study of cytomegalovirus exposure and HLA in healthy donors. TCRdb keeps only in-frame clones here, not all; method: immunoSEQ multiplex PCR. The table lists some 83,000 clones. Source material: PBMCs. All receptors derive from a woman in her 30s in good health and CMV-seronegative. Both conserved end residues are part of each CDR3. D genes are given only for firm matches.

.	TRBJ2-1	TRBV5-1	TGCGCCAGCAGCTTCACAGCCGGGAACAATGAGCAGTTCTTC	CASSFTAGNNEQFF
.	TRBJ1-1	TRBV4-2	TGTGCCAGCAGCCAAGATTTGGGGGGGACTGAAGATTTCTTT	CASSQDLGGTEDFF
.	TRBJ1-6	TRBV6-5	TGTGCCAGCAGTTACTCTTTTGGACAGCAAAATTCACCCCTCCACTTT	CASSYSFGQQNSPLHF
TRBD1	TRBJ2-7	TRBV6-4	TGTGCCAGCAGTGAGATTGAGGGGGCAGGCGAGCAGTACTTC	CASSEIEGAGEQYF
.	TRBJ2-2	TRBV19	TGTGCCAGTAGTAAGGACGGGGCCGGGGAGCTGTTTTTT	CASSKDGAGELFF
TRBD2	TRBJ2-3	TRBV10-1	TGCGCCAGCAGTGGGGCAGCGGGGGGGCCTATCGCAGATACGCAGTATTTT	CASSGAAGGPIADTQYF
TRBD2	TRBJ2-5	TRBV30	TGTGCCTGGAGTTCAGCGGGAGGGCCCAAGGGAGAGTCCCAGTACTTC	CAWSSAGGPKGESQYF
TRBD2	TRBJ2-5	TRBV6-5	TGTGCCAGCAGTTCTTGGGCTAGCGGGAGGGGAGAGACCCAGTACTTC	CASSSWASGRGETQYF
.	TRBJ1-1	TRBV18	TGTGCCAGCTCACCGTTACAGGGTCGTAACGCTGAAGCTTTCTTT	CASSPLQGRNAEAFF
.	TRBJ1-1	TRBV30	TGTGCCTGGGCACCCCCCCGTCGGAGAGGTCTGAACACTGAAGATTTCTTT	CAWAPPRRRGLNTEDFF
.	TRBJ1-4	TRBV7-9	TGTGCCAGCAGCTTAGGCGGGACTCGAAACGAAAAACTGTTTTTT	CASSLGGTRNEKLFF
.	TRBJ2-7	TRBV5-1	TGCGCCAGCAGCTGGCAGGAATCCTACGAGCAGTACTTC	CASSWQESYEQYF
.	TRBJ2-1	TRBV4-1	TGCGCCAGCAGCCATCATGGGGGGTCCCATGAGCAGTTCTTC	CASSHHGGSHEQFF
.	TRBJ1-1	TRBV6-5	TGTGCCAGCAGTTACTCGCTAGGAACTGAAGCTTTCTTT	CASSYSLGTEAFF
TRBD2	TRBJ2-1	TRBV7-9	TGTGCCAGCAGCTGGGGACTAGCGGGAGATGAGCAGTTCTTC	CASSWGLAGDEQFF
TRBD2	TRBJ2-1	TRBV5-1	TGCGCCAGCAGCTTGTCGGGGGGGGCCTACAGGGATGAGCAGTTCTTC	CASSLSGGAYRDEQFF
.	TRBJ1-2	TRBV15	TGTGCCACCAGCAGAGATAAGGCCACAGGGTATGGCTACACCTTC	CATSRDKATGYGYTF
.	TRBJ1-4	TRBV10-2	TGCGCCAGCAGTGAAGCAGGGGCGGGGGGAACTAATGAAAAACTGTTTTTT	CASSEAGAGGTNEKLFF
TRBD1	TRBJ1-2	TRBV15	TGTGCCACCAGCAGCTCCCAGGGGGATGGCTACACCTTC	CATSSSQGDGYTF
.	TRBJ2-3	TRBV7-9	TGTGCCAGTCAGCTAGAGAGCACAGATACGCAGTATTTT	CASQLESTDTQYF
.	TRBJ1-1	TRBV9	TGTGCCAGCAGCGCAGATCCGGGACATGAAGCTTTCTTT	CASSADPGHEAFF
.	TRBJ1-1	TRBV6-5	TGTGCCAGCAGTTACCCCGGACAGCTGAACACTGAAGCTTTCTTT	CASSYPGQLNTEAFF
.	TRBJ2-5	TRBV7-9	TGTGCCAGCAGCCGTGGACTCCAAGAGACCCAGTACTTC	CASSRGLQETQYF
.	TRBJ2-7	TRBV5-6	TGTGCCAGCAGCTTGCGGACAGACTTTTGGTTAGGCGAGCAGTACTTC	CASSLRTDFWLGEQYF
.	TRBJ2-6	TRBV19	TGTGCCAGTAGTGTGGACAGCTCTGGGGCCAACGTCCTGACTTTC	CASSVDSSGANVLTF
.	TRBJ2-3	TRBV5-6	TGTGCCAGCAGCTTGTCCCCTGGTAGCGGACCCACAGATACGCAGTATTTT	CASSLSPGSGPTDTQYF
TRBD1	TRBJ2-5	TRBV18	TGTGCCAGCTCACAGTCTGGGACAGCCCAAGAGACCCAGTACTTC	CASSQSGTAQETQYF
TRBD1	TRBJ2-1	TRBV27	TGTGCCAGCACCGGGACAGGGACAAACAATGAGCAGTTCTTC	CASTGTGTNNEQFF
TRBD1	TRBJ1-5	TRBV2	TGTGCCAGCGCACGGGGACAGAGCAATCAGCCCCAGCATTTT	CASARGQSNQPQHF
.	TRBJ2-7	TRBV6-5	TGTGCCAGCAGTCCATCACCCTACTCCTACGAGCAGTACTTC	CASSPSPYSYEQYF
.	TRBJ1-2	TRBV5-1	TGCGCCAGCAGCTTCAGGGTCCCCAACTATGGCTACACCTTC	CASSFRVPNYGYTF
TRBD1	TRBJ2-6	TRBV19	TGTGCCAGTACCCCGGACAGGGCTGGGGCCAACGTCCTGACTTTC	CASTPDRAGANVLTF
.	TRBJ2-6	TRBV5-8	TGTGCCAGCAGCTTGGGCCTCCGGGGTCATATGGCCTCTGGGGCCAACGTCCTGACTTTC	CASSLGLRGHMASGANVLTF
.	TRBJ2-7	TRBV29-1	TGCAGCGTTTCGGGTCCTGGGGCAGGGGCCGAGCAGTACTTC	CSVSGPGAGAEQYF
.	TRBJ1-3	TRBV5-1	TGCGCCAGCCCCGACAGGTTTGGAAACACCATATATTTT	CASPDRFGNTIYF